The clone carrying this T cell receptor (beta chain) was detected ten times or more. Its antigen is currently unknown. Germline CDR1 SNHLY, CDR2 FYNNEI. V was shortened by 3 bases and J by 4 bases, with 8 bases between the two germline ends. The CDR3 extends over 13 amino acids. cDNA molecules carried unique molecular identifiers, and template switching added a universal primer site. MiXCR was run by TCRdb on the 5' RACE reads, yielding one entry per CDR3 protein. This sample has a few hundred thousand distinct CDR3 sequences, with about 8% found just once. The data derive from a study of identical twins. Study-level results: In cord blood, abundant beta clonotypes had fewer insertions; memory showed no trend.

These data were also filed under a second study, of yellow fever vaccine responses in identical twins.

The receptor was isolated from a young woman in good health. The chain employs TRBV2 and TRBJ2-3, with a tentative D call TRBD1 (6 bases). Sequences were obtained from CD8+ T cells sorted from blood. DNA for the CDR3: TGTGCCAGCAGTGACCAGGGGCCAGATACGCAGTATTTT. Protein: CASSDQGPDTQYF.